Listed here are 32 T cell receptor beta chains from one sample, sequenced in a study of CD8 T cells in ankylosing spondylitis. TCRdb ran MiXCR on the 5' RACE reads and lists one entry per CDR3 protein. The sample holds around 300,000 distinct CDR3 sequences, less than 25% seen once. The sequenced sample was blood, either unsorted or a sorted T cell fraction (not recorded which). Receptors originate from a female donor with ankylosing spondylitis or in good health (not recorded which).

The rearrangement joins TRBV5-6 to TRBJ2-5; the match to TRBD1 covers 7 bases. This CDR3 contains 16 residues. The V gene's germline CDR1 is SGHDT and CDR2 YYEEEE. The V and J ends lost 2 bases and 1 base, in that order; junction bases with no gene match: 8. The CDR3: CASSFPGQIRQETQYF. The DNA for the CDR3 is TGTGCCAGCAGCTTTCCGGGACAGATACGCCAAGAGACCCAGTACTTC.

V gene TRBV7-9 combines with J gene TRBJ2-7, with D unresolved. CDR1 is SEHNR, CDR2 FQNEAQ, per germline (reference sequence). This CDR3 contains 12 residues. Trimming removed 3 bases at V and 6 bases at J, with 9 bases between. In nucleotides, the CDR3 is TGTGCCAGCAGCTTTATGCTAAGCGAGCAGTACTTC. It is translated as CASSFMLSEQYF.

The V gene is TRBV27, the J gene TRBJ2-3; the D gene is possibly TRBD1 (6 bases). The germline V gene encodes CDR1 MNHEY and CDR2 SMNVEV (reference sequence). CDR3 length equals 14 residues. Trimming stripped 6 bases from V and 2 bases from J, with 12 bases between. The chain's CDR3 is CASRRGQYTDTQYF. The CDR3, as DNA: TGTGCCAGCAGGAGAGGACAGTACACAGATACGCAGTATTTT.

This clonotype was counted a few times. This sequence joins TRBV11-2 and TRBJ1-2; the D gene is possibly TRBD1 (6 bases). The CDR3 runs 15 residues. V gave up 0 bases and J gave up 7 bases, with 15 bases separating them. The germline V gene encodes CDR1 SGHAT and CDR2 FQNNGV. The CDR3 reads CASSLDSGQFGGYTF. For the CDR3, the DNA is TGTGCCAGCAGCTTAGATTCCGGACAGTTCGGTGGCTACACCTTC. Drawing the rest from reference TRBV11-2 and TRBJ1-2, the complete variable domain is EAGVAQSPRYKIIEKRQSVAFWCNPISGHATLYWYQQILGQGPKLLIQFQNNGVVDDSQLPKDRFSAERLKGVDSTLKIQPAKLEDSAVYLCASSLDSGQFGGYTFGSGTRLTVV.

This clonotype was counted between two and nine times. The chain carries TRBV25-1 and TRBJ2-1; TRBD1 matches 12 bases. CDR3 length equals 14 residues. V lost 8 bases and J lost 9; bases outside the gene matches: 8. Germline V gives CDR1 MGHDK, CDR2 SYGVNS. The CDR3 reads CASEGDRGLGEQFF. CDR3 sequence (DNA): TGTGCCAGCGAAGGGGACAGGGGGCTGGGTGAGCAGTTCTTC.

This sequence joins TRBV24-1 and TRBJ2-2; D gene uncertain. The CDR3 has 14 amino acids. Trimming removed 12 bases from V and 3 bases from J, with 16 bases in between. CDR1 KGHDR and CDR2 SFDVKD come from the germline V gene. The CDR3 protein is CAVSAGVDTGELFF. CDR3 in DNA: TGTGCCGTCTCTGCTGGGGTGGACACCGGGGAGCTGTTTTTT.

In this sample, this clonotype turned up many times. The V gene is TRBV20-1, the J gene TRBJ2-2; a possible D gene is TRBD1 (6 bases). CDR3 length equals 13 residues. Germline V gene data show CDR1 as DFQATT and CDR2 as SNEGSKA (reference sequence). V lost 0 bases and J 6 bases, leaving 8 bases between the germline ends. Written as DNA, the CDR3 is TGCAGTGCTAGAGATCAGGGGTCCGGGGAGCTGTTTTTT. Translating gives CSARDQGSGELFF.

This clonotype has only a few counts. This rearrangement joins TRBV12-3 or TRBV12-4 to TRBJ2-3; 11 bases map to TRBD2. V lost 0 bases to trimming and J lost 2 bases; unmatched junction nucleotides: 1. The CDR3 contains 16 residues. The CDR3 nucleotides read TGTGCCAGCAGTTTAGCTAGCGGGAGGGCCACAGATACGCAGTATTTT. Translated, it gives CASSLASGRATDTQYF.

The chain links TRBV5-1 to TRBJ1-1, with D perhaps matching TRBD1 (6 bases). CDR1 and CDR2 from the germline V gene are SGHRS and YFSETQ. Trimming removed 3 bases from V and 2 bases from J, with 17 bases in between. The CDR3 sequence is 16 residues long. The CDR3 bases are TGCGCCAGCAGCTATAACAGGGACTCGGGCAACACTGAAGCTTTCTTT. It is translated as CASSYNRDSGNTEAFF.

V and J are TRBV12-3 or TRBV12-4 and TRBJ1-1, with TRBD1 identical over 11 bases. This CDR3 has 17 residues. With V trimmed by 2 bases and J by 4 bases, 9 bases remained unmatched. Here the CDR3 DNA reads TGTGCCAGCAGTTTATATTTAGGACAGGGGGCGGCCACTGAAGCTTTCTTT. Protein product: CASSLYLGQGAATEAFF.

V and J are TRBV12-3 or TRBV12-4 and TRBJ2-1; D is undetermined. The V gene lost 1 base and the J gene lost 8 bases, with 6 bases spanning the gap. CDR3 length: 12 amino acids. Written as DNA, the CDR3 is TGTGCCAGCAGTTTAGATGGCTATGAGCAGTTCTTC. Translating gives CASSLDGYEQFF.

The genes are TRBV20-1 and TRBJ2-1; no clear D. CDR3 length equals 13 residues. The V gene's germline CDR1 is DFQATT and CDR2 SNEGSKA (reference sequence). In DNA form, the CDR3 reads TGCAGCGTTAACCGAGGCCGATACAATGAGCAGTTCTTC. Its protein is CSVNRGRYNEQFF.

The rearrangement joins TRBV9 to TRBJ1-2, with 7 bases lining up with TRBD1. The CDR3 totals 14 residues. The germline gives CDR1 SGDLS, CDR2 YYNGEE. V gave up 4 bases and J gave up 3 bases; unmatched junction bases: 6. The CDR3 DNA reads TGTGCCAGCAGCATGAGGGGGACAGACTATGGCTACACCTTC. Translated, it gives CASSMRGTDYGYTF. Together with reference TRBV9 and TRBJ1-2, the CDR3 gives the full variable domain: DSGVTQTPKHLITATGQRVTLRCSPRSGDLSVYWYQQSLDQGLQFLIQYYNGEERAKGNILERFSAQQFPDLHSELNLSSLELGDSALYFCASSMRGTDYGYTFGSGTRLTVV.

This clonotype was observed at least ten times. The V call is TRBV12-3 or TRBV12-4, the J call TRBJ2-7, with 7 positions matching TRBD2. The CDR3 runs 14 residues. V lost 8 bases to trimming and J lost 8 bases; unmatched junction nucleotides: 15. Here the CDR3 reads CASSRASGPFQQYF. CDR3 coding DNA: TGTGCCAGCTCGAGAGCTAGCGGCCCCTTTCAGCAGTACTTC.

The chain is built from TRBV6-2 or TRBV6-3 and TRBJ2-7; D unresolved. The germline gives CDR1 MNHEY, CDR2 SVGEGT. The CDR3 loop spans 13 amino acids. The V gene lost 7 bases and the J gene lost 4 bases, with 14 bases spanning the gap. CDR3 nucleotides: TGTGCCAGCAATCGTGTACGGTATTACGAGCAGTACTTC. Translation: CASNRVRYYEQYF.

This clonotype has a count of ten or more. The chain joins TRBV29-1 to TRBJ2-5; D possibly corresponds to TRBD1 (6 bases). V lost 7 bases, J lost 6 bases, and 12 bases lay in between. In germline, CDR1 is SQVTM, CDR2 ANQGSEA. This CDR3 region has 11 residues. As DNA, the CDR3 is TGCAGCGCCAGGGGTAGCCAGACCCAGTACTTC. This translates into CSARGSQTQYF.

This clonotype was picked up many times. The chain has TRBV7-2 and TRBJ2-3, with D perhaps given as TRBD1 or TRBD2 (5 bases each). Trimming stripped 5 bases from V and 6 bases from J, with 9 bases between. Germline V lookup: CDR1 SGHTA, CDR2 FQGNSA. This CDR3 is built from 12 residues. Here the CDR3 DNA reads TGTGCCAGCAGCCCCGAGGGGGATACGCAGTATTTT. Amino acids: CASSPEGDTQYF.

This clonotype was recorded a few times. The chain has TRBV12-5 and TRBJ2-7, with D uncertain. Trimming removed 4 bases from V and 3 bases from J, with 7 bases in between. Germline V CDR1 and CDR2: LGHNT, FRNRAP. The CDR3 contains 12 residues. The CDR3 loop is CASGYLGYEQYF. The CDR3 DNA follows: TGTGCTAGTGGTTACTTGGGCTACGAGCAGTACTTC.

This clonotype showed up just a few times. This chain connects TRBV7-2 to TRBJ2-1; D unclear. With 5 bases removed from V and 8 bases from J, the gap between germline ends came to 7 bases. Germline V gene data show CDR1 as SGHTA and CDR2 as FQGNSA. This CDR3 contains 11 residues. The CDR3 reads CASSNAHEQFF. In DNA, the CDR3 is TGTGCCAGCAGCAACGCGCATGAGCAGTTCTTC.

This clonotype was detected a few times. The genes are TRBV20-1 and TRBJ2-7; 10 nucleotides match TRBD2. CDR1 is DFQATT and CDR2 is SNEGSKA in the germline V gene (reference sequence). This CDR3 has 15 residues. Unmatched junction bases numbered 8, after V lost 6 bases and J lost 0 bases. CDR3 loop: CSAESLAGGSYEQYF. For the CDR3, the DNA is TGCAGTGCCGAGTCCTTAGCGGGAGGCTCCTACGAGCAGTACTTC.

Only a few counts were recorded for this clonotype. This rearrangement joins TRBV2 to TRBJ1-5, with 7 bases fitting TRBD1. V lost 5 bases, J lost 4 bases, and 8 bases stayed unmatched. The CDR3 extends over 15 amino acids. The germline gives CDR1 SNHLY, CDR2 FYNNEI. In DNA, the CDR3 is TGTGCCAGCAGTATGGGACAGAGACCAAATCAGCCCCAGCATTTT. It encodes CASSMGQRPNQPQHF.

Many counts were recorded for this clonotype. The rearrangement links TRBV29-1 to TRBJ1-5; a possible D gene is TRBD1 (5 bases). Germline V gene sequence: CDR1 SQVTM, CDR2 ANQGSEA. The V end lost 4 bases, the J end lost 4 bases, and 8 bases lay between the germline ends. This CDR3 has 12 amino acids. The CDR3 loop is CSVGGSNQPQHF. The DNA of the CDR3 is TGCAGCGTTGGGGGGTCTAATCAGCCCCAGCATTTT.

This clonotype turned up a few times. This chain links TRBV9 with TRBJ1-2; D unresolved. Germline values: CDR1 SGDLS, CDR2 YYNGEE. V was cut by 3 bases and J by 0 bases, with 9 bases left in between. The CDR3 length is 14 residues. The CDR3 protein is CASSALTPNYGYTF. The CDR3 DNA reads as TGTGCCAGCAGCGCTCTGACACCTAACTATGGCTACACCTTC.

The J gene is TRBJ1-1, the V gene TRBV29-1, with D maybe TRBD1 (5 bases). V was trimmed by 3 bases and J by 5 bases, leaving 13 bases between them. Germline loops: CDR1 SQVTM, CDR2 ANQGSEA. The CDR3 is 13 residues long. The CDR3 coding sequence is TGCAGCGTTGACCCCGGCGGGGGGACTGAAGCTTTCTTT. Translated: CSVDPGGGTEAFF.

This chain connects TRBV6-5 to TRBJ1-2, with D unresolved. Germline CDR1 MNHEY, CDR2 SVGAGI. The V and J ends lost 2 bases and 8 bases respectively, with 6 bases between them. This CDR3 spans 11 amino acids. The CDR3 sequence: CASSYAGGYTF. The CDR3 coding sequence is TGTGCCAGCAGTTACGCGGGCGGCTACACCTTC.

The table lists this clonotype with a few counts. The CDR3 sequence is CASSAGGGNQPQHF. For the CDR3, the DNA is TGTGCCAGCAGCGCGGGGGGGGGCAATCAGCCCCAGCATTTT. The chain links TRBV9 to TRBJ1-5; tentatively, D is TRBD1 (5 bases). The CDR3 loop spans 14 amino acids. CDR1 is SGDLS and CDR2 is YYNGEE in the germline V gene. V gave up 3 bases and J gave up 2 bases, with 9 bases separating them. Supplemented by reference TRBV9 and TRBJ1-5, the full variable domain reads DSGVTQTPKHLITATGQRVTLRCSPRSGDLSVYWYQQSLDQGLQFLIQYYNGEERAKGNILERFSAQQFPDLHSELNLSSLELGDSALYFCASSAGGGNQPQHFGDGTRLSIL.

V gene TRBV5-1 combines with J gene TRBJ2-7, with 8 bases identical to TRBD2. CDR1 and CDR2 from the germline V gene are SGHRS and YFSETQ. CDR3 length: 16 residues. The ends lost 4 bases at V and 1 base at J; junction bases unmatched: 10. The chain's CDR3 is CASSPLAGRRSYEQYF. The CDR3 DNA is TGCGCCAGCAGCCCGTTAGCGGGGAGGAGGTCCTACGAGCAGTACTTC.

A few counts support this clonotype. The chain carries TRBV19 and TRBJ2-7, with 7 bases lining up with TRBD1. Trimming removed 6 bases from V and 1 base from J; junction bases left unmatched: 12. The CDR3 totals 16 residues. Germline V gene lookup returns CDR1 LNHDA and CDR2 SQIVND (reference sequence). The CDR3 DNA reads TGTGCCAGTAGCGGCTGGCGACAGGGTGGATCCTACGAGCAGTACTTC. Translation: CASSGWRQGGSYEQYF.

This clonotype was seen ten or more times. The chain employs TRBV29-1 and TRBJ2-1; 9 bases agree with TRBD2. V shed 8 bases, J shed 10 bases, and the junction held 12 bases outside the gene matches. CDR3 size: 13 residues. Germline CDR1 SQVTM, CDR2 ANQGSEA. CDR3 in amino acids: CSLEVVAGGEQFF. CDR3 DNA: TGCAGCTTGGAGGTGGTGGCGGGAGGGGAGCAGTTCTTC.

This clonotype was picked up many times. The V and J genes are TRBV29-1 and TRBJ1-4, with 7 bases lining up with TRBD1. The CDR3 covers 13 residues. V gave up 5 bases and J gave up 5 bases; unmatched junction bases: 5. Germline CDR1 SQVTM, CDR2 ANQGSEA. CDR3 DNA: TGCAGCGTTATGGGACAGACAAATGAAAAACTGTTTTTT. It codes for CSVMGQTNEKLFF.

This clonotype came up many times. This chain's CDR3 is CSAGLAGVSSYNEQFF. In DNA form, the CDR3 reads TGCAGTGCTGGACTAGCGGGGGTAAGCTCCTACAATGAGCAGTTCTTC. The gene calls are TRBV20-1 and TRBJ2-1, with 13 bases identical to TRBD2. J was trimmed by 0 bases and V by 5 bases; bases with no gene match: 4. The CDR3 is 16 residues long. The V gene's germline CDR1 is DFQATT and CDR2 SNEGSKA (reference sequence).

This clonotype came up many times. The V gene is TRBV4-3, the J gene TRBJ2-2; D tentatively reads TRBD1 or TRBD2 (6 bases each). This CDR3 comprises 15 residues. V lost 0 bases and J lost 5, with 10 bases in between. The germline V gene encodes CDR1 LGHNA and CDR2 YSLEER. This CDR3 reads CASSQDTGRTGELFF. CDR3 coding DNA: TGCGCCAGCAGCCAAGACACAGGGAGGACCGGGGAGCTGTTTTTT.